The next 5 T cell receptor beta chains were all read from a single sample in a study of shared clonotypes between healthy human individuals. Using immunoSEQ multiplex PCR, the repertoire was profiled, and TCRdb retains in-frame clones only, with some absent. The data contain about 710,000 clones, less than 80% of them singletons. The material sequenced was memory CD4+ T cells sorted from blood. Specified subset: CD45RA-negative fraction. The receptors shown here come from a woman in her 30s in good health.

Only one count was recorded for this clone. The chain carries TRBV11-2 and TRBJ2-3; tentative D call: TRBD2 (6 bases). Trimming shortened V by 5 bases and J by 1 base, and 16 bases separated the two germline ends. Looked up from germline, CDR1 is SGHAT and CDR2 is FQNNGV. This CDR3 region has 16 residues. This chain's CDR3 is CASSHVGVAGTDTQYF. The CDR3 nucleotides read TGTGCCAGCAGCCACGTAGGGGTAGCGGGCACAGATACGCAGTATTTT.

The J gene is TRBJ1-5, the V gene TRBV30; 9 bases are a match to TRBD1. The trim removed 0 bases at V and 2 bases at J, leaving 8 bases unmatched. The CDR3 spans 17 residues. Germline CDR1 reads GTSNPN; CDR2 reads SVGIG (reference sequence). CDR3 region: CAWSVGDRDIGNQPQHF. The CDR3 DNA reads TGTGCCTGGAGTGTAGGGGACAGGGATATAGGCAATCAGCCCCAGCATTTT.

This chain links TRBV7-9 with TRBJ1-4; 7 bases map to TRBD1. J gave up 4 bases and V 5 bases, and 7 bases lay outside the gene matches. Germline V CDR1 and CDR2: SEHNR, FQNEAQ (reference sequence). This CDR3 has 15 amino acids. CDR3 DNA sequence: TGTGCCAGCAGCGCCAACAGGGGCAGTAATGAAAAACTGTTTTTT. Translated, it gives CASSANRGSNEKLFF. The full variable domain, rest sourced from reference TRBV7-9 and TRBJ1-4, is DTGVSQNPRHKITKRGQNVTFRCDPISEHNRLYWYRQTLGQGPEFLTYFQNEAQLEKSRLLSDRFSAERPKGSFSTLEIQRTEQGDSAMYLCASSANRGSNEKLFFGSGTQLSVL.

This clone was found many times. DNA of the CDR3: TGCGCCAGCAGCTTGGCAGGGGCCTTCTACGAGCAGTACTTC. It is translated as CASSLAGAFYEQYF. This rearrangement joins TRBV5-1 to TRBJ2-7; possible D gene TRBD1, 6 bases. This CDR3 spans 14 amino acids. V was clipped by 0 bases and J by 3 bases, with 10 bases between them. In germline, CDR1 is SGHRS, CDR2 YFSETQ.

This clone was observed once. The chain carries TRBV28 and TRBJ1-2, with D possibly TRBD1 on 5 matching bases. Trimming removed 10 bases at V and 3 bases at J, with 15 bases between. Germline assignment: CDR1 MDHEN and CDR2 SYDVKM. CDR3 length equals 13 residues. The CDR3 loop is CATGRGEDYGYTF. In DNA form, the CDR3 reads TGTGCCACCGGGAGAGGGGAAGACTATGGCTACACCTTC.